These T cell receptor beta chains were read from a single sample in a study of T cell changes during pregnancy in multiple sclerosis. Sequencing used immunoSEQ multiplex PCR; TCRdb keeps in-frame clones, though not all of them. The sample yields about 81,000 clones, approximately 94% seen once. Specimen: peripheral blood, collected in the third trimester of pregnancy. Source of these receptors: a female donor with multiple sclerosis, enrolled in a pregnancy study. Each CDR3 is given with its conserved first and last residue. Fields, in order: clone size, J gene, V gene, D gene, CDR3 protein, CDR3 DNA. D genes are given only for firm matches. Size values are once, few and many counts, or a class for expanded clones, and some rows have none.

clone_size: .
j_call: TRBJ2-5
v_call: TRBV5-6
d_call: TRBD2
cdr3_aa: CASNGGGLETQYF
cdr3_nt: TGTGCCAGCAATGGCGGGGGGTTGGAGACCCAGTACTTC

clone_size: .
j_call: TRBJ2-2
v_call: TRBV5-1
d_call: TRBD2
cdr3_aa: CASSPGGLNTGELFF
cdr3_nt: TGCGCCAGCAGCCCGGGGGGGCTCAACACCGGGGAGCTGTTTTTT

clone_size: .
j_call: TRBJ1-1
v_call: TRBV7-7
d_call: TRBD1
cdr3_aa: CASSRDRDAEAFF
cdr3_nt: TGTGCTAGCAGCCGAGACAGGGACGCTGAAGCTTTCTTT

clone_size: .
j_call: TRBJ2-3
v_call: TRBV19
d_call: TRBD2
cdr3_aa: CASTTSGGRTDTQYF
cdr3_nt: TGTGCCAGTACCACTAGCGGGGGGCGCACAGATACGCAGTATTTT

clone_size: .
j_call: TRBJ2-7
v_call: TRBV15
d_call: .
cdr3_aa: CATSLGQLSYEQYF
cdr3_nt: TGTGCCACCAGCCTCGGACAGCTGTCCTACGAGCAGTACTTC

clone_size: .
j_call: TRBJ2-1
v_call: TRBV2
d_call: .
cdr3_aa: CASLWGHRHEQFF
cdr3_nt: TGTGCCAGCTTATGGGGGCATAGACATGAGCAGTTCTTC

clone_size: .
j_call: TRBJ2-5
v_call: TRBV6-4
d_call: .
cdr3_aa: CASSGLRDKGTGETQYF
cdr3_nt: TGTGCCAGCAGTGGCCTCCGGGACAAGGGGACCGGGGAGACCCAGTACTTC

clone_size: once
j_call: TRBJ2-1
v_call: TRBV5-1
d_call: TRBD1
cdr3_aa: CASSERDRGEQFF
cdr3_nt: TGCGCCAGCAGTGAAAGGGACAGGGGTGAGCAGTTCTTC

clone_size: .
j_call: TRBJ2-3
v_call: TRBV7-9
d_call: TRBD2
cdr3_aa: CASSLDGGGAHTQYF
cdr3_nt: TGTGCCAGCAGCTTAGATGGCGGGGGGGCCCATACGCAGTATTTT

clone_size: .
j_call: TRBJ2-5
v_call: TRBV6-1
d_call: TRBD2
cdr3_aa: CASSDSGTSGAETQYF
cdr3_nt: TGTGCCAGCAGTGATTCCGGGACTAGCGGGGCGGAGACCCAGTACTTC

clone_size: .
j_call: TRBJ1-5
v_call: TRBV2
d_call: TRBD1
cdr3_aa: CATKMGDSNYQPQHF
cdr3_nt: TGTGCCACGAAGATGGGGGACAGTAATTATCAGCCCCAGCATTTT

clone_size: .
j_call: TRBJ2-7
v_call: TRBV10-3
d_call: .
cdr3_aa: CAISEDRDEQYF
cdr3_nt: TGTGCCATCAGTGAGGACCGGGACGAGCAGTACTTC

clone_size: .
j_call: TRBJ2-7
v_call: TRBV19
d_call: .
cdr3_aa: CASSGIGGWNEQYF
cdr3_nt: TGTGCCAGTAGCGGTATTGGGGGCTGGAACGAGCAGTACTTC

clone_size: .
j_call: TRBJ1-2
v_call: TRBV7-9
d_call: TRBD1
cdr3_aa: CASSLPLGDSDYGYTF
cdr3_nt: TGTGCCAGCAGCCTACCTCTAGGGGACAGCGACTATGGCTACACCTTC

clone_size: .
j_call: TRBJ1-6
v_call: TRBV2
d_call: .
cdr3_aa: CASSEQGEVNNSPLHF
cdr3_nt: TGTGCCAGCAGTGAACAGGGTGAGGTAAACAATTCACCCCTCCACTTT

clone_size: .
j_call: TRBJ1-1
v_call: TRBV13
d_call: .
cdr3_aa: CASSLGETEAFF
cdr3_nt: TGTGCCAGCAGCTTAGGTGAGACTGAAGCTTTCTTT

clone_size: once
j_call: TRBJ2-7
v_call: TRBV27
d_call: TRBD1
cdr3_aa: CASKGTGGAYEQYF
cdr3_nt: TGTGCCAGCAAGGGGACAGGGGGCGCATACGAGCAGTACTTC

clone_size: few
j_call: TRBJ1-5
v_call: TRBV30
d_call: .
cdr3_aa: CAWNGGYSQPQHF
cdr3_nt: TGTGCCTGGAATGGAGGTTATAGTCAGCCCCAGCATTTT

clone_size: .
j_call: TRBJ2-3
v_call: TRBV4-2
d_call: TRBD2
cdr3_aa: CASSQDLGVPSGGSDTQYF
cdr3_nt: TGTGCCAGCAGCCAAGATCTTGGTGTTCCTAGCGGGGGGTCAGATACGCAGTATTTT

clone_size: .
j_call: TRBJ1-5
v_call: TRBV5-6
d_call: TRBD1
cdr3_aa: CASSSQGVNQPQHF
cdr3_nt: TGTGCCAGCAGCTCTCAGGGGGTCAATCAGCCCCAGCATTTT

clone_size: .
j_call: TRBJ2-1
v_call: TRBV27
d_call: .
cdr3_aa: CASLGGSSYNEQFF
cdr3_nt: TGTGCCAGTCTCGGGGGAAGCTCCTACAATGAGCAGTTCTTC

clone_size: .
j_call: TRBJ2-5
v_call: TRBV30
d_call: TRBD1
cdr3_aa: CAWSVLGQGEQYF
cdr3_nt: TGTGCCTGGAGTGTACTAGGGCAGGGGGAGCAGTACTTC

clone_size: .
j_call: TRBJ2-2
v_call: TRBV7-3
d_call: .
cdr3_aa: CASSPGGELFF
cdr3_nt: TGTGCCAGCAGCCCAGGGGGGGAGCTGTTTTTT

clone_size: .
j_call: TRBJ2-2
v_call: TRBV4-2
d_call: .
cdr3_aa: CASSQEWTEGAGELFF
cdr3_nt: TGTGCCAGCAGCCAAGAATGGACGGAGGGAGCCGGGGAGCTGTTTTTT

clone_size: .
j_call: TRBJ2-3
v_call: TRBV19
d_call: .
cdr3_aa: CASSIRDSAGDTQYF
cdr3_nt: TGTGCCAGTAGTATTCGAGACAGCGCAGGTGATACGCAGTATTTT

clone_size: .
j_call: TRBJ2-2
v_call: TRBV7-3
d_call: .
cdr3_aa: CASSLTSLNTGELFF
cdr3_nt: TGTGCCAGCAGCTTAACGTCCCTGAACACCGGGGAGCTGTTTTTT

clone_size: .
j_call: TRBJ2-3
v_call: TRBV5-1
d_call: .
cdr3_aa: CASNKGDGTDTQYF
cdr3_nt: TGCGCCAGCAATAAAGGGGATGGCACAGATACGCAGTATTTT

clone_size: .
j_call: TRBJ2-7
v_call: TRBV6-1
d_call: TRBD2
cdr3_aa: CASSELAGEDEQYF
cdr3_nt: TGTGCCAGCAGTGAACTAGCGGGGGAGGACGAGCAGTACTTC

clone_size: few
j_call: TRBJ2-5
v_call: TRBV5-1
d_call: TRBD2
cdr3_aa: CASSPSPTSGQETQYF
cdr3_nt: TGCGCCAGCAGCCCCTCCCCCACTAGCGGTCAAGAGACCCAGTACTTC

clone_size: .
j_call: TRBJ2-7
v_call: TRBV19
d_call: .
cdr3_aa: CARDISYEQYF
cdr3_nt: TGTGCCAGGGACATTTCCTACGAGCAGTACTTC

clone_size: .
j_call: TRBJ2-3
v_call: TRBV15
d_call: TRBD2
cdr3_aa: CATSRGSGGRSTDTQYF
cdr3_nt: TGTGCCACCAGCAGAGGTAGCGGGGGGAGGAGCACAGATACGCAGTATTTT

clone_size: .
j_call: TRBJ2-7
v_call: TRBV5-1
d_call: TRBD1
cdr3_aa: CASSLDPPRGPYEQYF
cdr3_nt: TGCGCCAGCAGCTTGGATCCCCCCAGGGGGCCCTACGAGCAGTACTTC

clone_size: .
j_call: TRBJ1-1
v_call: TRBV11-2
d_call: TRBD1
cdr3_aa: CASLRGGMNTEAFF
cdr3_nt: TGTGCCAGCCTACGAGGGGGCATGAACACTGAAGCTTTCTTT

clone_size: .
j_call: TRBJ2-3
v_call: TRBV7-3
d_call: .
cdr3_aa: CASSLSGGLGTDTQYF
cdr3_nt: TGTGCCAGCAGCTTAAGTGGCGGCCTTGGCACAGATACGCAGTATTTT

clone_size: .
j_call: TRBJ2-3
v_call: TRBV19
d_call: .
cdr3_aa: CASSINTRGPSQYF
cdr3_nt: TGTGCCAGTAGTATTAACACGCGGGGGCCATCGCAGTATTTT

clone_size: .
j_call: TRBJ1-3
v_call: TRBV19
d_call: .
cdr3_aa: CASSIVGQESGNTIYF
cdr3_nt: TGTGCCAGTAGTATAGTAGGCCAGGAATCCGGAAACACCATATATTTT

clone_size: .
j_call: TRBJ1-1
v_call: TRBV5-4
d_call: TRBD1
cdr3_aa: CASRRQGFTEAFF
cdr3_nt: TGTGCCAGCAGAAGACAGGGGTTCACTGAAGCTTTCTTT

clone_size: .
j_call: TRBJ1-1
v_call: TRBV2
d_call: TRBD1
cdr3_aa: CASSAPPTGDTEAFF
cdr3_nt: TGTGCCAGCAGTGCCCCACCGACAGGGGACACTGAAGCTTTCTTT

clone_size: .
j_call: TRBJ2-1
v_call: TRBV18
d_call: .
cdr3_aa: CASSLFTGGAYNEQFF
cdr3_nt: TGTGCCAGCTCACTCTTTACAGGGGGGGCCTACAATGAGCAGTTCTTC

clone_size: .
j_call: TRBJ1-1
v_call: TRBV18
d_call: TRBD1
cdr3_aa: CASSQGTGVPNTEAFF
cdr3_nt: TGTGCCAGCTCACAAGGGACAGGGGTTCCCAACACTGAAGCTTTCTTT

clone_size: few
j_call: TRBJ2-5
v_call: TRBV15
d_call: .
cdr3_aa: CATSTYRQVDPETQYF
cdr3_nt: TGTGCCACCAGCACATACCGGCAGGTGGATCCAGAGACCCAGTACTTC

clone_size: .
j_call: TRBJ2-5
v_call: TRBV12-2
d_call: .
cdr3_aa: CASRLYSGGIKETQYF
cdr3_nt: TGTGCAAGTCGCTTATATAGCGGGGGTATCAAAGAGACCCAGTACTTC

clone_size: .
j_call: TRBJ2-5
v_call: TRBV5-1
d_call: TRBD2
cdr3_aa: CASTLAGGYQETQYF
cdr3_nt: TGCGCCAGCACCCTAGCGGGGGGGTACCAAGAGACCCAGTACTTC

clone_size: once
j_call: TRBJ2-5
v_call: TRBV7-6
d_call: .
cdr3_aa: CASSPLSPAQYF
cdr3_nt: TGTGCCAGCAGCCCACTATCGCCGGCCCAGTACTTC

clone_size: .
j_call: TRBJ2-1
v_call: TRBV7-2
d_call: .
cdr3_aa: CASSLVAGYSYNEQFF
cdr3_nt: TGTGCCAGCAGCTTAGTGGCGGGGTATTCCTACAATGAGCAGTTCTTC

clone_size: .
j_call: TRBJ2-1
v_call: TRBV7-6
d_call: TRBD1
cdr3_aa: CASSLGQGAYNEQFF
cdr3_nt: TGTGCCAGCAGCTTAGGGCAGGGGGCCTACAATGAGCAGTTCTTC

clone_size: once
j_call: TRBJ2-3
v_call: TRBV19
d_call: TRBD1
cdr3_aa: CASSSPGTGSTDTQYF
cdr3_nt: TGTGCCAGTAGTTCCCCCGGGACAGGGAGCACAGATACGCAGTATTTT

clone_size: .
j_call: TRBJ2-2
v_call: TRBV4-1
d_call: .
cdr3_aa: CASSQREAGELFF
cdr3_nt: TGCGCCAGCAGCCAACGGGAAGCCGGGGAGCTGTTTTTT